These 32 T cell receptor beta chains came from one sample sequenced in a study of T-cell reconstitution after alpha-beta-depleted transplantation in children. A TCRbeta library incorporating unique molecular identifiers was prepared. One entry per CDR3 protein results from TCRdb running MiXCR on the PCR reads. The sample records about 640,000 distinct CDR3 sequences, roughly 15% being singletons. The sample was PBMCs from the stem cell graft donor, taken from the stem cell graft. The receptor source for this set is a human donor who donated a stem cell graft to a child with acute myeloid leukemia.

Only a few counts were recorded for this clonotype. The CDR3 nucleotides are TGTGCCAGCGCCGGAGCGGGGGACACTGAAGCTTTCTTT. This translates into CASAGAGDTEAFF. V gene TRBV27 combines with J gene TRBJ1-1; TRBD1 is a possible D gene (5 bases). Looked up from germline, CDR1 is MNHEY and CDR2 is SMNVEV (reference sequence). V was pared by 8 bases and J by 3 bases, with 13 bases between. There are 13 residues in the CDR3.

Details on this clonotype: This could be a read error, since a much larger clone is one nucleotide away. This sequence joins TRBV20-1 and TRBJ2-2; possible D gene TRBD2, 5 bases. This CDR3 has 15 residues. Germline V gene sequence: CDR1 DFQATT, CDR2 SNEGSKA (reference sequence). The germline V and J ends were trimmed by 2 bases and 3 bases, with 13 bases remaining between them. This CDR3 reads CSARSSPADTGELFF. CDR3 nucleotide sequence: TGCAGTGCTAGATCTAGCCCCGCGGACACCGGGGAGCTGTTTTTT.

This clonotype occurred a few times. This chain uses TRBV5-1 with TRBJ2-5; TRBD1 matches at 7 bases. Per germline, CDR1 SGHRS and CDR2 YFSETQ. There are 13 residues in the CDR3. The V and J ends lost 1 base and 9 bases, in that order; junction bases with no gene match: 6. CDR3 nucleotides: TGCGCCAGCAGCTTGACGGACACAGGGGCCCAGTACTTC. It translates to CASSLTDTGAQYF.

Many counts were recorded for this clonotype. V usage is TRBV20-1 and J usage is TRBJ1-6; D is perhaps TRBD1 (6 bases). V was trimmed by 3 bases and J by 5 bases, leaving 11 bases between them. Germline assignment: CDR1 DFQATT and CDR2 SNEGSKA (reference sequence). This CDR3 contains 14 residues. The CDR3 protein is CSARSGQNNSPLHF. CDR3 in DNA: TGCAGTGCTAGGTCCGGACAGAATAATTCACCCCTCCACTTT.

As concerns this clonotype: A clone one base away is much larger, so this may be a read error. The rearrangement uses TRBV7-9 and TRBJ2-3; maybe TRBD1 (5 bases). The V gene's germline CDR1 is SEHNR and CDR2 FQNEAQ (reference sequence). CDR3 length: 13 residues. The CDR3 protein is CGSSAGYADTQYF. Here the CDR3 DNA reads TGTGGCAGCAGCGCAGGGTACGCAGATACGCAGTATTTT. The whole variable domain, filled in from reference TRBV7-9 and TRBJ2-3, reads DTGVSQNPRHKITKRGQNVTFRCDPISEHNRLYWYRQTLGQGPEFLTYFQNEAQLEKSRLLSDRFSAERPKGSFSTLEIQRTEQGDSAMYLCGSSAGYADTQYFGPGTRLTVL.

Worth noting for this clonotype: A read error is possible here, since a much larger clone lies one base away. The chain joins TRBV5-6 to TRBJ2-7; TRBD1 or TRBD2 may be the D gene (5 bases each). V was clipped by 3 bases and J by 0 bases, with 13 bases between them. The CDR3 contains 15 residues. Germline CDR1 and CDR2: SGHDT and YYEEEE. The CDR3 spells CASSWGSGNSYEQYF. DNA of the CDR3: TGTGCCAGCAGCTGGGGGTCAGGCAACTCCTACGAGCAGTACTTC.

The rearrangement joins TRBV7-9 to TRBJ2-7; D may be TRBD2 (5 bases). The CDR3 extends over 13 amino acids. V dropped 7 bases and J dropped 0 bases, with 10 bases sitting between them. Looked up from germline, CDR1 is SEHNR and CDR2 is FQNEAQ (reference sequence). The CDR3 sequence: CASMRGSSYEQYF. Here the CDR3 DNA reads TGTGCCAGCATGCGAGGGAGCTCCTACGAGCAGTACTTC.

The table lists this clonotype with many counts. As DNA, the CDR3 is TGCAGTGCTATCCTCCTCCGACATCTTAGCAATCAGCCCCAGCATTTT. Protein sequence: CSAILLRHLSNQPQHF. The chain links TRBV20-1 to TRBJ1-5; D uncertain. The CDR3 is 16 amino acids. Germline V gene lookup returns CDR1 DFQATT and CDR2 SNEGSKA (reference sequence). The V end was cut by 4 bases, the J end by 0 bases, with 16 bases between.

This clonotype was observed at least ten times. The chain couples TRBV7-6 to TRBJ1-6; D unresolved. CDR1 and CDR2 (germline): SGHVS, FNYEAQ. V lost 1 base, J lost 8 bases, and 6 bases lay in between. The CDR3 extends over 13 amino acids. The CDR3 protein is CASSLDGYSPLHF. The CDR3 coding sequence is TGTGCCAGCAGCTTAGACGGGTATTCACCCCTCCACTTT. Together with reference TRBV7-6 and TRBJ1-6, the CDR3 gives the full variable domain: GAGVSQSPRYKVTKRGQDVALRCDPISGHVSLYWYRQALGQGPEFLTYFNYEAQQDKSGLPNDRFSAERPEGSISTLTIQRTEQRDSAMYRCASSLDGYSPLHFGNGTRLTVT.

The chain joins TRBV7-9 to TRBJ1-1, with D unresolved. V lost 5 bases and J lost 0, with 13 bases in between. The CDR3 is 15 residues long. CDR1 and CDR2 from the germline V gene are SEHNR and FQNEAQ (reference sequence). The CDR3 reads CASSGGVRMNTEAFF. The CDR3 DNA reads TGTGCCAGCAGCGGCGGGGTTCGAATGAACACTGAAGCTTTCTTT.

This clonotype was observed at least ten times. The genes are TRBV7-2 and TRBJ2-7; the D gene is possibly TRBD1 (6 bases). The germline gives CDR1 SGHTA, CDR2 FQGNSA. The CDR3 contains 17 residues. Trimming left V 5 bases short and J 0 bases short, with 20 bases between. CDR3 coding DNA: TGTGCCAGCAGCCGTAGTTGGGACATCTGGAGCTCCTACGAGCAGTACTTC. As protein: CASSRSWDIWSSYEQYF.

The V and J genes are TRBV5-1 and TRBJ1-5; D is possibly TRBD1 (5 bases). Germline-derived CDR1 and CDR2 are SGHRS and YFSETQ. V was clipped by 5 bases and J by 8 bases, with 14 bases between them. CDR3 length: 13 residues. CDR3 in amino acids: CASRAQGGEPQHF. In DNA form, the CDR3 reads TGCGCCAGCAGGGCGCAGGGTGGTGAGCCCCAGCATTTT.

In this sample, this clonotype turned up many times. The chain carries TRBV20-1 and TRBJ2-3; unclear D gene. In germline, CDR1 is DFQATT, CDR2 SNEGSKA (reference sequence). The length of the CDR3 is 15 residues. Trimming shortened V by 3 bases and J by 5 bases, and 18 bases separated the two germline ends. The CDR3 here is CSASSDFANGDTQYF. DNA of the CDR3: TGCAGTGCTAGTAGTGACTTCGCAAACGGAGATACGCAGTATTTT.

This clonotype was seen repeatedly, ten times or more. The chain links TRBV20-1 to TRBJ2-3; 9 bases line up with TRBD1. CDR3 length: 15 residues. Germline CDR1 and CDR2: DFQATT and SNEGSKA (reference sequence). Losses at the gene ends were 0 bases for V and 4 bases for J; bases not matched to a gene: 5. In nucleotides, the CDR3 is TGCAGTGCTAGAGATGTGGGACAGGGCTCAGATACGCAGTATTTT. This encodes CSARDVGQGSDTQYF.

This chain joins TRBV5-5 and TRBJ2-7, with D possibly being TRBD1 (5 bases). V lost 4 bases, J lost 6 bases, and 14 bases lay in between. The CDR3 covers 13 residues. Germline CDR1 reads SGHKS; CDR2 reads YYEKEE (reference sequence). The CDR3 DNA is TGTGCCAGCAGCACAGGAGCCTTTCGCGAGCAGTACTTC. Amino acid sequence: CASSTGAFREQYF.

At least ten counts were recorded for this clonotype. The genes are TRBV29-1 and TRBJ2-7; unclear D gene. The V gene lost 5 bases and the J gene lost 0 bases, with 14 bases spanning the gap. CDR3 length: 14 amino acids. Germline-derived CDR1 and CDR2 are SQVTM and ANQGSEA. The CDR3 DNA follows: TGCAGCGTTTTCCGAGGACCAAGCTCCTACGAGCAGTACTTC. Translation: CSVFRGPSSYEQYF.

This rearrangement joins TRBV7-9 to TRBJ2-5; D ambiguous. Looked up from germline, CDR1 is SEHNR and CDR2 is FQNEAQ (reference sequence). The V gene lost 4 bases and the J gene lost 4 bases, with 7 bases spanning the gap. The CDR3 totals 12 residues. CDR3 region: CASSWTVETQYF. DNA of the CDR3: TGTGCCAGCAGCTGGACGGTAGAGACCCAGTACTTC.

This clonotype has a handful of counts. The rearrangement joins TRBV25-1 to TRBJ2-7; 7 positions agree with TRBD1. This CDR3 region has 18 residues. Germline V lookup: CDR1 MGHDK, CDR2 SYGVNS. The V segment lost 4 bases and the J segment 2 bases; nucleotides outside the gene matches: 17. The CDR3 nucleotides are TGTGCCAGCAGTGGACAGACAGGGACCTTCCACTTCACCTACGAGCAGTACTTC. Translating it yields CASSGQTGTFHFTYEQYF.

This chain connects TRBV12-3 or TRBV12-4 to TRBJ2-1; 10 bases are shared with TRBD2. This CDR3 contains 14 residues. V shed 6 bases, J shed 5 bases, and the junction held 4 bases outside the gene matches. The CDR3 reads CASRPGLANNEQFF. The CDR3 DNA is TGTGCCAGCAGACCGGGACTAGCGAACAATGAGCAGTTCTTC.

This clonotype has a handful of counts. The genes are TRBV6-1 and TRBJ2-6; 9 bases line up with TRBD1. The V gene end was trimmed by 5 bases and the J gene end by 1 base; junction bases not matched to a gene: 6. The germline CDR1 and CDR2 sequences are MNHNS and SASEGT. This CDR3 is 17 amino acids long. CDR3: CASSKDRGGSGANVLTF. The CDR3 nucleotides are TGTGCCAGCAGTAAGGACAGGGGTGGATCTGGGGCCAACGTCCTGACTTTC.

The chain joins TRBV6-5 to TRBJ1-1; weak D call: TRBD1 (6 bases). V lost 0 bases and J 10 bases, leaving 12 bases between the germline ends. The CDR3 sequence is 13 residues long. From germline, CDR1 is MNHEY and CDR2 SVGAGI. CDR3 sequence (DNA): TGTGCCAGCAGTTACTCGACGTCAGGGGCAGCTTTCTTT. It translates to CASSYSTSGAAFF.

The V gene is TRBV12-3 or TRBV12-4, the J gene TRBJ1-5, with D possibly TRBD1 on 5 matching bases. Between the trimmed V and J ends, which lost 6 bases and 2 bases, there was a span of 14 bases. The CDR3 extends over 15 amino acids. CDR3 sequence reads: CASSRGTTGNQPQHF. The CDR3 DNA reads as TGTGCCAGCAGCCGAGGGACCACCGGCAATCAGCCCCAGCATTTT.

In this sample, this clonotype turned up many times. The chain recombines TRBV20-1 with TRBJ2-3; 7 bases match TRBD1. The J segment lost 6 bases and the V segment lost 1 base, leaving 13 bases of the junction unmatched. Per the germline V gene, CDR1 is DFQATT and CDR2 is SNEGSKA (reference sequence). The CDR3 runs to 16 residues. This chain's CDR3 is CSARALDRLRLDTQYF. DNA for the CDR3: TGCAGTGCTAGAGCCTTGGACAGGCTACGGTTGGATACGCAGTATTTT.

The J gene is TRBJ2-6, the V gene TRBV6-1; D might be TRBD2 (6 bases). Looked up from germline, CDR1 is MNHNS and CDR2 is SASEGT. V lost 0 bases and J 2 bases, leaving 14 bases between the germline ends. The CDR3 is 18 residues long. The CDR3 is CASSEAWGETAGANVLTF. CDR3 in DNA: TGTGCCAGCAGTGAAGCCTGGGGGGAGACAGCTGGGGCCAACGTCCTGACTTTC.

This clonotype was seen at least ten times. The chain carries TRBV6-1 and TRBJ1-1; D perhaps matches TRBD1 (5 bases). The CDR3 consists of 14 residues. V was cut by 8 bases and J by 3 bases, with 16 bases left in between. Germline V gives CDR1 MNHNS, CDR2 SASEGT. CDR3 in amino acids: CASAAAGGDTEAFF. The CDR3 DNA reads TGTGCCAGCGCGGCGGCCGGGGGTGACACTGAAGCTTTCTTT.

This sequence joins TRBV11-2 and TRBJ2-3; D gene unclear. CDR3 size: 14 residues. Trimming took off 4 bases at V and 6 bases at J, with 14 bases between the two ends. CDR1 is SGHAT and CDR2 is FQNNGV in the germline V gene. CDR3 bases: TGTGCCAGCAGCTCGGCCCCCAGGCCCGATACGCAGTATTTT. It encodes CASSSAPRPDTQYF.

This chain links TRBV6-4 with TRBJ2-3; a possible D gene is TRBD1 (5 bases). Germline-derived CDR1 and CDR2 are MRHNA and SNTAGT. This CDR3 is 15 amino acids long. V lost 0 bases, J lost 2 bases, and 9 bases lay in between. DNA for the CDR3: TGTGCCAGCAGTGACTCGTCAGGGAACACAGATACGCAGTATTTT. Its translation: CASSDSSGNTDTQYF.

This clonotype was counted between two and nine times. This sequence joins TRBV10-3 and TRBJ2-4; a weak D match, TRBD1 (6 bases). Germline V gives CDR1 ENHRY, CDR2 SYGVKD. V dropped 5 bases and J dropped 5 bases, with 10 bases sitting between them. The CDR3 is 13 residues long. The CDR3: CAISLDSQNIQYF. Written as DNA, the CDR3 is TGTGCCATCAGTTTGGACAGCCAAAACATTCAGTACTTC.

The CDR3 sequence: CASSRGTGGFYEQYF. Written as DNA, the CDR3 is TGTGCCAGCAGCCGCGGGACAGGGGGCTTCTACGAGCAGTACTTC. This chain connects TRBV11-2 to TRBJ2-7, with 12 bases matching TRBD1. Germline V gene lookup returns CDR1 SGHAT and CDR2 FQNNGV. After removal of 5 bases from V and 3 bases from J, the junction contained 5 bases not matched to a gene. The length of the CDR3 is 15 residues.

With regard to this clonotype: A much larger clone is a single base away; this may be a read error. The CDR3 ends on some other residue instead of the conserved phenylalanine or tryptophan, so this is likely a read error. The CDR3 region has the DNA TGCGCCAGCAGCCCCGGGCCCTCCTACAATGAGCAGTTCCTC. Translation gives CASSPGPSYNEQFL. V gene TRBV5-1 combines with J gene TRBJ2-1; D gene uncertain. CDR1 SGHRS and CDR2 YFSETQ come from the germline V gene. V shed 4 bases and J shed 0 bases, with 8 bases lying between them. This CDR3 is built from 14 residues.

This clonotype was seen a few times. V usage is TRBV4-3 and J usage is TRBJ2-1, with TRBD1 matching 8 bases. The CDR3 is 18 residues long. The V segment lost 1 base and the J segment 2 bases; nucleotides outside the gene matches: 10. The germline V gene encodes CDR1 LGHNA and CDR2 YSLEER. The CDR3 DNA follows: TGCGCCAGCAGCCAAGCAGGGGGCCCCCGGTTACCCTACAATGAGCAGTTCTTC. Its translation: CASSQAGGPRLPYNEQFF.

This clonotype has a count of ten or more. The genes are TRBV28 and TRBJ2-7, with D unresolved. V shed 4 bases and J shed 3 bases, with 7 bases lying between them. Germline CDR1 reads MDHEN; CDR2 reads SYDVKM. The CDR3 loop spans 12 amino acids. The CDR3 DNA is TGTGCCAGCAGTTCTTCCTTCTACGAGCAGTACGTC. This gives the protein CASSSSFYEQYV.